This T cell receptor (beta chain) derives from a study of CD8+ T cells in alopecia areata. Findings and limits, study-wide: Elevated clonality characterized lesional scalp relative to normal scalp, particularly in alopecia totalis/universalis. When scalp samples are sequenced, resident alphabeta T cells of normal skin are also captured.

Germline lookup yields CDR1 SEHNR and CDR2 FQNEAQ (reference sequence). The CDR3 covers 16 residues. Germline trimming cut 4 bases from V and 4 bases from J; bases unmatched to any gene: 9. Obtained from alopecia areata patients were lesional scalp punch biopsies along with peripheral blood. PBMCs, the starting material, were the source of sorted CD4+ and CD8+ T cells. cDNA reverse transcribed from extracted RNA served as the sequencing template. Measured with immunoSEQ multiplex PCR; TCRdb has only the in-frame clones, and not every one. The sample yields approximately 58,000 clones, around 44% seen once. About this clone itself: Its specificity is not known.

This sequence originates from a human donor with alopecia areata. The V gene is TRBV7-9, the J gene TRBJ2-2; 7 bases agree with TRBD1. The sequenced sample was NKG2D-low CD8+ T cells sorted from blood. The CDR3 reads CASSSRTQGPTGELFF. The CDR3, as DNA: TGTGCCAGCAGCTCTCGGACACAGGGGCCCACCGGGGAGCTGTTTTTT.